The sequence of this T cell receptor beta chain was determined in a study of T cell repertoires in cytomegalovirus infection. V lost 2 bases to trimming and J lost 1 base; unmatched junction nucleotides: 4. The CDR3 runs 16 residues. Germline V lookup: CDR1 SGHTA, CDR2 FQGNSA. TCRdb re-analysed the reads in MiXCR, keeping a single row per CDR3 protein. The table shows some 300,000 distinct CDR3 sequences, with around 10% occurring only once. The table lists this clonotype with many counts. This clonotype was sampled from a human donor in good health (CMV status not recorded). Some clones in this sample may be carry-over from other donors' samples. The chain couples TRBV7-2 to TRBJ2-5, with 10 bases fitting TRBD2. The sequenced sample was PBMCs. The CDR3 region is CASSLLGLAVQETQYF. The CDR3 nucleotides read TGTGCCAGCAGCTTACTAGGACTAGCGGTCCAAGAGACCCAGTACTTC.